This T cell receptor beta chain stems from a study of blood T cell repertoires in COVID-19. Whole-study context: From the United States, Italy and Spain came samples of acute and convalescent COVID-19.

The CDR3 is made up of 17 amino acids. Generated by immunoSEQ multiplex PCR, the TCRdb table keeps only in-frame clones and is missing some. The sample includes tens of thousands of clones, around 87% seen only once; the top ten take 35% to 50%. This clone was seen only a few times. V and J are TRBV21-1 and TRBJ2-1; the table's TRBD2 call for D was not verified on the DNA. TRBV21-1 has pseudogene status. The sequenced sample consisted of peripheral blood. This receptor was identified in a human donor in a cohort sampled during active COVID-19. CDR3 nucleotides: TGTGCCAGCAGCAAAACCTTCGGGCTAGCGGGATACAATGAGCAGTTCTTC. Protein product: CASSKTFGLAGYNEQFF.